Listed below are T cell receptor beta chains from one sample, sequenced in a study of blood T cells in healthy people across ages. TCRdb used MiXCR to reprocess the 5' RACE reads, holding one entry per CDR3 protein. The data show around 1.5 million distinct CDR3 sequences, with 42% seen just once and roughly 7.7% held by the top ten. Sequences were obtained from blood. The receptors were gathered from a woman under 30 in good health. Each CDR3 is given with its conserved first and last residue. A D gene is named only where the DNA matches it firmly. Clone size is stated in some rows and not others, as once, few, many or a class when expanded.

>TRBV10-3|.|.|TRBJ2-7
TGTGCCATCAGTGAAGGCGGGACTTCCTACGAGCAGTACTTC
CAISEGGTSYEQYF
>TRBV12-3/TRBV12-4|.|.|TRBJ2-1
TGTGCCAGCACTAACGGGGATGAGCAGTTCTTC
CASTNGDEQFF
>TRBV6-2/TRBV6-3|.|TRBD1|TRBJ1-5
TGTGCCAGCAGTTACTCTATCCTTCTGGGACAGGGGGTAGGCAATCAGCCCCAGCATTTT
CASSYSILLGQGVGNQPQHF
>TRBV18|.|.|TRBJ2-3
TGTGCCAGCTCACCCACTCGGGGTTCAGCGAGAGATACGCAGTATTTT
CASSPTRGSARDTQYF
>TRBV15|few|.|TRBJ1-2
TGTGCCACCAGCAGAGAGTATAATAGGGACGGTGATTGGTATGGCTACACCTTC
CATSREYNRDGDWYGYTF
>TRBV9|few|.|TRBJ2-1
TGTGCCAGCAGCGTAGATACACACAATGAGCAGTTCTTC
CASSVDTHNEQFF
>TRBV5-1|.|.|TRBJ1-2
TGCGCCAGCAGGCCGACCTCTAACTATGGCTACACCTTC
CASRPTSNYGYTF
>TRBV20-1|.|.|TRBJ1-2
TGCAGTGCTAGACTTCCAGGCGGATTGATGTATGGCTACACCTTC
CSARLPGGLMYGYTF
>TRBV12-3/TRBV12-4|.|TRBD1|TRBJ2-6
TGTACCAGCAGTCCCGGACAGGGGTTGGCCGACCCAACAAACTCTGGGGCCAACGTCCTGACTTTC
CTSSPGQGLADPTNSGANVLTF
>TRBV7-2|many|.|TRBJ2-3
TGTGCCAGCAGCTCCCACGATACGCAGTATTTT
CASSSHDTQYF
>TRBV3-1|few|TRBD2|TRBJ2-1
TGTGCCAGCAGCCAAGGGAGCTCTAGCGGGATCTCCTACAATGAGCAGTTCTTC
CASSQGSSSGISYNEQFF
>TRBV29-1|few|TRBD1|TRBJ1-2
TGCAGCGTTTATGAGATCGGGACAGGGGGCGGAGGCTACACCTTC
CSVYEIGTGGGGYTF
>TRBV10-3|.|.|TRBJ1-3
TGTGCCCTTACAACAGGGAACGGAAACACCATATATTTT
CALTTGNGNTIYF
>TRBV27|.|.|TRBJ2-1
TGTGCCAGCAGTTCCCCTCTGAAGTATGAGCAGTTCTTC
CASSSPLKYEQFF
>TRBV7-9|.|TRBD2|TRBJ2-3
TGTGCCAGCAGCCTCGGACTAGCGGGAGAGTCGGGAGATACGCAGTATTTT
CASSLGLAGESGDTQYF
>TRBV4-1|many|.|TRBJ2-1
TGCGCCAGCAGCCAAGGTAGCCCATACCAGTTCTTC
CASSQGSPYQFF
>TRBV6-1|.|.|TRBJ1-1
TGTGCCAGCAGTGAGGTCCATCCTCAAGGGACTGAAGCTTTCTTT
CASSEVHPQGTEAFF
>TRBV2|.|TRBD1|TRBJ2-1
TGTGCCAGCATTCAACAGGGGTACGTGCAGTTCTTC
CASIQQGYVQFF
>TRBV4-1|few|.|TRBJ2-5
TGCGCCAGCAGCCAAGAAGTGGGGACGGACCAAGAGACCCAGTACTTC
CASSQEVGTDQETQYF
>TRBV18|.|.|TRBJ2-5
TGTGCCAGCTCACGGTCCCGGCTGGAGACCCAGTACTTC
CASSRSRLETQYF
>TRBV7-8|few|TRBD1|TRBJ1-4
TGTGCCAGCAGCTTACCTAAAGACAGGGAGACGGATGAAAAACTGTTTTTT
CASSLPKDRETDEKLFF
>TRBV10-3|.|.|TRBJ2-7
TGTGCCATCAGGGACAACAACAATGAGCAGTACTTC
CAIRDNNNEQYF
>TRBV11-3|few|TRBD2|TRBJ2-3
TGTGCCAGCAGCCCGGGACTAAGCGTATACACAGATACGCAGTATTTT
CASSPGLSVYTDTQYF
>TRBV5-1|few|.|TRBJ1-1
TGCGCCAGCAGCTTTGGGGGCGCACCTGGCACTGAAGCTTTCTTT
CASSFGGAPGTEAFF
>TRBV5-1|few|.|TRBJ2-7
TGCGCCAGCAGCCCCCGGGAAGGGGGCTCCTACGAGCAGTACTTC
CASSPREGGSYEQYF
>TRBV13|few|TRBD2|TRBJ2-1
TGTGCCAGCAGCCCGTCTAGCGGAGTCCGGCAGTTCTTC
CASSPSSGVRQFF
>TRBV3-1|.|TRBD1|TRBJ1-4
TGTGCCAGCAGCCAAGCGGCAGGGGGCGAAAAACTGTTTTTT
CASSQAAGGEKLFF
>TRBV12-3/TRBV12-4|.|TRBD1|TRBJ1-5
TGTGCCAGCAGCCCCGGGACAGCAACTTCTAATCAGCCCCAGCATTTT
CASSPGTATSNQPQHF
>TRBV27|.|.|TRBJ1-5
TGTGCCAGCAGTTTAGTGACAGGAAATCAGCCCCAGCATTTT
CASSLVTGNQPQHF
>TRBV5-1|.|TRBD2|TRBJ2-7
TGCGCCAGCAGCGACGAGCGGGGGGGGTTGTACGAGCAGTACTTC
CASSDERGGLYEQYF
>TRBV9|.|.|TRBJ2-1
TGTGCCAGCAGCCTCAGACCCAGGGGTTTGGGCTCCTACAATGAGCAGTTCTTC
CASSLRPRGLGSYNEQFF
>TRBV15|.|.|TRBJ2-6
TGTGCCACCAGCAGATCCGATCAGGGAACTGGGGCCAACGTCCTGACTTTC
CATSRSDQGTGANVLTF
>TRBV4-1|few|.|TRBJ1-6
TGCGCCAGCAGCCAGGACATAAATGGGGGTAATTCACCCCTCCACTTT
CASSQDINGGNSPLHF
>TRBV10-3|many|TRBD1|TRBJ2-5
TGTGCCTCTCAGGGGGCTAAAGAGACCCAGTACTTC
CASQGAKETQYF
>TRBV2|.|.|TRBJ2-5
TGTGCCAGCAGTGATTCCAGCCTCGAGGGGGAGACCCAGTACTTC
CASSDSSLEGETQYF
>TRBV10-2|few|.|TRBJ2-3
TGCGCCAGCAGTGAGCGGGCCCTGGGGGGGGCCACAGATACGCAGTATTTT
CASSERALGGATDTQYF
>TRBV6-2/TRBV6-3|few|.|TRBJ2-5
TGTGCCAGCAGTTATTCAGCCGTGGAGCAGTACTTC
CASSYSAVEQYF